The present T cell receptor beta chain was sequenced within a study of CD8+ T cells in alopecia areata. cDNA serving as the sequencing template came from extracted, reverse transcribed RNA. Some clones are missing from TCRdb's copy, which holds only in-frame ones; the method was immunoSEQ multiplex PCR. The table lists about 120,000 clones, 35% to 40% of them singletons. This clone occurred a few times. This CDR3 contains 15 residues. Germline V gene data show CDR1 as SQVTM and CDR2 as ANQGSEA. V lost 5 bases and J lost 3, with 19 bases in between. The TCR sequence derives from a human donor with alopecia areata. This rearrangement joins TRBV29-1 to TRBJ1-2, with D perhaps matching TRBD1 (5 bases). Sample: CD4+ T cells sorted from blood. The chain's CDR3 is CSVKAGSSLHYGYTF. The CDR3 bases are TGCAGCGTTAAGGCAGGGTCGAGCCTTCACTATGGCTACACCTTC.